The 17 T cell receptor beta chains given below trace back to one sample, sequenced in a study of identical twins. One entry per CDR3 protein results from TCRdb running MiXCR on the 5' RACE reads. Of 300,000 to 400,000 distinct CDR3 sequences listed, about 12% are singletons. The sample was also linked to a second study, of yellow fever vaccine responses in identical twins.

The sample was CD8+ T cells sorted from blood. The receptor set was obtained from a woman aged 18 to 35 in good health.

This clonotype showed up just once. This chain uses TRBV29-1 with TRBJ2-2; tentatively, D is TRBD2 (5 bases). The CDR3 runs to 15 residues. V was pared by 2 bases and J by 4 bases, with 14 bases between. The V gene's germline CDR1 is SQVTM and CDR2 ANQGSEA. CDR3 loop: CSVEWVVGSTGELFF. The CDR3 bases are TGCAGCGTTGAATGGGTGGTTGGGAGCACCGGGGAGCTGTTTTTT.

This chain uses TRBV4-1 with TRBJ2-7; 7 bases align to TRBD1. With V trimmed by 4 bases and J by 5 bases, 11 bases remained unmatched. Germline CDR1 is MGHRA and CDR2 is YSYEKL. The CDR3 extends over 15 amino acids. The CDR3 DNA reads TGCGCCAGCAGCCTTAACCCAAGACAGGGAGACGAGCAGTACTTC. It codes for CASSLNPRQGDEQYF.

The genes are TRBV29-1 and TRBJ2-7; weak D call: TRBD1 (7 bases). With 5 bases removed from V and 1 base from J, the gap between germline ends came to 12 bases. This CDR3 contains 13 residues. Germline V gene lookup returns CDR1 SQVTM and CDR2 ANQGSEA. The CDR3 reads CSVKGGQSYEQYF. As DNA, the CDR3 is TGCAGCGTTAAGGGGGGACAGTCCTACGAGCAGTACTTC.

The chain links TRBV13 to TRBJ2-7, with 7 bases that match TRBD2. The CDR3 length is 15 residues. Germline assignment: CDR1 PRHDT and CDR2 FYEKMQ (reference sequence). V was clipped by 1 base and J by 2 bases; unmatched bases: 5. CDR3 sequence: CASSLAGLAAYEQYF. In DNA, the CDR3 is TGTGCCAGCAGCTTAGCGGGGCTAGCGGCCTACGAGCAGTACTTC.

Regarding this clonotype: This sequence may be a read error, since a much larger clone differs from it by one base. This rearrangement joins TRBV12-3 or TRBV12-4 to TRBJ2-1; no definite D call. V lost 3 bases and J 5 bases, leaving 8 bases between the germline ends. CDR3 length: 13 amino acids. The CDR3 DNA sequence: TGTGCCAGCAGTTTTGGCGAGGACAATGAGCAGTTCTTC. This codes for CASSFGEDNEQFF.

This clonotype was counted a few times. The rearrangement joins TRBV4-2 to TRBJ2-7; TRBD2 matches 10 bases. The ends lost 0 bases at V and 4 bases at J; junction bases unmatched: 6. This CDR3 comprises 16 residues. Germline CDR1 reads LGHNA; CDR2 reads YNFKEQ. CDR3 DNA sequence: TGTGCCAGCAGCCAAGAAGGACTAGCGGCCTTTTACGAGCAGTACTTC. This translates into CASSQEGLAAFYEQYF.

This chain uses TRBV2 with TRBJ2-7; 9 positions match TRBD2. The CDR3 spans 14 residues. Germline assignment: CDR1 SNHLY and CDR2 FYNNEI. With 6 bases clipped from V and 0 bases from J, the junction kept 3 bases outside the gene matches. CDR3 in DNA: TGTGCCAGCAGACCACTAGCGGGCTCCTACGAGCAGTACTTC. It yields the protein CASRPLAGSYEQYF.

The chain employs TRBV6-5 and TRBJ2-3, with D uncertain. The V end lost 2 bases, the J end lost 1 base, and 7 bases lay between the germline ends. The CDR3 extends over 14 amino acids. Germline loops: CDR1 MNHEY, CDR2 SVGAGI. The CDR3 sequence is CASSYMARTDTQYF. CDR3 sequence (DNA): TGTGCCAGCAGTTACATGGCTCGCACAGATACGCAGTATTTT.

This clonotype was recorded a few times. V and J are TRBV29-1 and TRBJ1-1; D remains unclear. The germline V gene encodes CDR1 SQVTM and CDR2 ANQGSEA. The CDR3 is 11 amino acids. The V and J ends lost 7 bases and 7 bases respectively, with 13 bases between them. The chain's CDR3 is CSERSGSEAFF. The CDR3 coding sequence is TGCAGCGAAAGGTCGGGGAGTGAAGCTTTCTTT.

The chain employs TRBV20-1 and TRBJ2-7; 7 bases map to TRBD1. Unmatched junction bases numbered 8, after V lost 6 bases and J lost 0 bases. Germline V gives CDR1 DFQATT, CDR2 SNEGSKA (reference sequence). This CDR3 contains 14 residues. The CDR3 bases are TGCAGTGCCCAGGAAAGGGGGCGCTCCTACGAGCAGTACGTC. This codes for CSAQERGRSYEQYV.

This clonotype has only a few counts. This sequence joins TRBV5-1 and TRBJ1-4; TRBD1 is a possible D gene (6 bases). With 1 base removed from V and 8 bases from J, the gap between germline ends came to 15 bases. The germline V gene encodes CDR1 SGHRS and CDR2 YFSETQ. This CDR3 contains 15 residues. CDR3 nucleotides: TGCGCCAGCAGCTTGTACGAGGGGGTCGCGGAAAAACTGTTTTTT. Protein product: CASSLYEGVAEKLFF.

The V call is TRBV20-1, the J call TRBJ2-1, with D possibly being TRBD1 (6 bases). V gave up 0 bases and J gave up 15 bases, with 12 bases separating them. The CDR3 runs 11 residues. Germline assignment: CDR1 DFQATT and CDR2 SNEGSKA (reference sequence). The CDR3 is CSARDRDNPFF. Written as DNA, the CDR3 is TGCAGTGCTAGAGATAGGGACAACCCGTTCTTC.

This rearrangement joins TRBV2 to TRBJ2-1; tentatively, D is TRBD2 (5 bases). Trimming removed 2 bases at V and 7 bases at J, with 6 bases between. Germline V gene data show CDR1 as SNHLY and CDR2 as FYNNEI. This CDR3 is 12 amino acids long. The CDR3 coding sequence is TGTGCCAGCAGTGAACCGGGAAATGAGCAGTTCTTC. Amino acid sequence: CASSEPGNEQFF. Filled out from reference TRBV2 and TRBJ2-1, the complete variable domain reads EPEVTQTPSHQVTQMGQEVILRCVPISNHLYFYWYRQILGQKVEFLVSFYNNEISEKSEIFDDQFSVERPDGSNFTLKIRSTKLEDSAMYFCASSEPGNEQFFGPGTRLTVL.

This clonotype was counted only a few times. The chain carries TRBV5-1 and TRBJ2-5; 13 positions agree with TRBD2. Germline V CDR1 and CDR2: SGHRS, YFSETQ. J lost 5 bases, V lost 4 bases, and 14 bases had no gene match. The CDR3 length is 18 residues. The CDR3 protein is CASSPLGLAGPSEETQYF. The CDR3 DNA reads TGCGCCAGCAGCCCACTGGGACTAGCGGGGCCCTCAGAGGAGACCCAGTACTTC.

This clonotype has only a few counts. This sequence joins TRBV5-1 and TRBJ1-4, with D hard to call. The germline CDR1 and CDR2 sequences are SGHRS and YFSETQ. The CDR3 consists of 15 residues. V was clipped by 2 bases and J by 5 bases, with 13 bases between them. CDR3 DNA sequence: TGCGCCAGCAGCTTCCGGGGAAGGGAAAATGAAAAACTGTTTTTT. Encoded protein: CASSFRGRENEKLFF.

At least ten counts were recorded for this clonotype. V is TRBV27 and J is TRBJ2-1; D not resolved. The CDR3 runs to 12 residues. Germline V gene lookup returns CDR1 MNHEY and CDR2 SMNVEV (reference sequence). V shed 6 bases and J shed 5 bases, with 8 bases lying between them. For the CDR3, the DNA is TGTGCCAGCAGCTCCCGAAACAATGAGCAGTTCTTC. This sequence encodes CASSSRNNEQFF.

The chain joins TRBV3-1 to TRBJ1-1; D is uncertain. In germline, CDR1 is LGHDT, CDR2 YNNKEL (reference sequence). Trimming removed 3 bases from V and 0 bases from J, with 5 bases in between. The CDR3 has 13 residues. The CDR3 coding sequence is TGTGCCAGCAGCCATCCATTGAACACTGAAGCTTTCTTT. It yields the protein CASSHPLNTEAFF.